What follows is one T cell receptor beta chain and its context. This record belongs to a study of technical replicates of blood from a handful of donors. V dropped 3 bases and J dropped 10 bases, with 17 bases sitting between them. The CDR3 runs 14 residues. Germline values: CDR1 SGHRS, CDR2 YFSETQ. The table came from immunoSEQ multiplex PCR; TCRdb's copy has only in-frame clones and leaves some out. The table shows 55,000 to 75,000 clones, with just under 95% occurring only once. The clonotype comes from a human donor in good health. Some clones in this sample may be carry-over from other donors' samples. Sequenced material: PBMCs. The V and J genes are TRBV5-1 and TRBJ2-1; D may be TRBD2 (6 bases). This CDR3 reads CASSSGTDPREQFF. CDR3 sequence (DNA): TGCGCCAGCAGCTCCGGGACTGATCCTCGGGAGCAGTTCTTC.